This entry lists 21 T cell receptor beta chains sequenced from one sample in a study of cytomegalovirus exposure and HLA in healthy donors. The PCR employed 60 Vbeta primers together with 13 Jbeta primers. TCRdb's copy holds only in-frame clones and misses some; the assay was immunoSEQ multiplex PCR. This sample yields 200,000 to 250,000 clones, of which 75% to 90% are seen a single time; roughly 0.7% belongs to the top ten. The sample consisted of PBMCs. These receptors were collected from a boy aged 2 to 10 in good health and CMV-seronegative.

This chain connects TRBV7-2 to TRBJ2-6; TRBD1 might be the D (5 bases). The CDR3 is 17 residues long. From germline, CDR1 is SGHTA and CDR2 FQGNSA. Trimming took 1 base from V and 0 from J, leaving 10 bases between them. CDR3 in DNA: TGTGCCAGCAGCTTAGGGGGCCCTGGCTCTGGGGCCAACGTCCTGACTTTC. It translates to CASSLGGPGSGANVLTF.

The J gene is TRBJ2-3, the V gene TRBV15; 9 nucleotides line up with TRBD1. The V gene end was trimmed by 9 bases and the J gene end by 4 bases; junction bases not matched to a gene: 11. The germline V gene encodes CDR1 LNHNV and CDR2 YYDKDF (reference sequence). The CDR3 is made up of 15 amino acids. The DNA for the CDR3 is TGTGCCACGAAACTCGGGACAGGGTTCGCAGATACGCAGTATTTT. Amino acids: CATKLGTGFADTQYF.

The V call is TRBV5-4, the J call TRBJ1-2, with a weak D call TRBD1 (5 bases). Deletions cut 2 bases from V and 5 bases from J, with 13 bases between. There are 14 residues in the CDR3. CDR1 SGHNT and CDR2 YYREEE come from the germline V gene (reference sequence). As DNA, the CDR3 is TGTGCCAGCAGCTTCGGAGGGGAAGGGTATGGCTACACCTTC. It is translated as CASSFGGEGYGYTF.

The chain has TRBV5-1 and TRBJ2-5; 8 bases are shared with TRBD1. The CDR3 loop spans 14 amino acids. CDR1 and CDR2 (germline): SGHRS, YFSETQ. Trimming took 2 bases from V and 3 from J; bases not matched to a gene: 3. This CDR3 reads CASSFGQGKETQYF. CDR3 DNA sequence: TGCGCCAGCAGCTTTGGACAGGGAAAAGAGACCCAGTACTTC.

V gene TRBV13 combines with J gene TRBJ1-1, with a tentative D call TRBD1 (6 bases). Per germline, CDR1 PRHDT and CDR2 FYEKMQ (reference sequence). V was trimmed by 0 bases and J by 4 bases, leaving 6 bases between them. This CDR3 comprises 13 residues. CDR3 bases: TGTGCCAGCAGCTTAGGCAGGGGCACTGAAGCTTTCTTT. This translates into CASSLGRGTEAFF. Drawing the rest from reference TRBV13 and TRBJ1-1, the complete variable domain is AAGVIQSPRHLIKEKRETATLKCYPIPRHDTVYWYQQGPGQDPQFLISFYEKMQSDKGSIPDRFSAQQFSDYHSELNMSSLELGDSALYFCASSLGRGTEAFFGQGTRLTVV.

The rearrangement links TRBV27 to TRBJ1-2, with D possibly TRBD1 on 5 matching bases. The V and J ends lost 0 bases and 8 bases respectively, with 10 bases between them. This CDR3 comprises 13 residues. Per germline, CDR1 MNHEY and CDR2 SMNVEV (reference sequence). CDR3 in amino acids: CASSLSAGKGYTF. As DNA, the CDR3 is TGTGCCAGCAGTTTATCGGCAGGGAAGGGCTACACCTTC.

V and J are TRBV7-9 and TRBJ2-3, with TRBD2 matching 8 bases. The CDR3 is 14 amino acids. V dropped 5 bases and J dropped 4; count of bases not matched to a gene: 5. CDR1 and CDR2 from the germline V gene are SEHNR and FQNEAQ (reference sequence). Written as DNA, the CDR3 is TGTGCCAGCAGCCCTCGGGGGGGCTCAGATACGCAGTATTTT. Translation gives CASSPRGGSDTQYF.

The CDR3 DNA is TGTGCCAGCAGCGTAGCCGCTAGCGGGAGAGGTAGAGAGACCCAGTACTTC. Protein: CASSVAASGRGRETQYF. This sequence joins TRBV9 and TRBJ2-5, with TRBD2 matching over 10 bases. CDR1 SGDLS and CDR2 YYNGEE come from the germline V gene. This CDR3 has 17 amino acids. Losses at the gene ends were 0 bases for V and 4 bases for J; bases not matched to a gene: 9.

Here the CDR3 reads CASRTRTATDTQYF. The CDR3 bases are TGTGCCAGTAGAACCCGGACAGCCACAGATACGCAGTATTTT. The chain has TRBV19 and TRBJ2-3; tentatively, D is TRBD1 (6 bases). Deletions cut 6 bases from V and 2 bases from J, with 12 bases between. CDR1 and CDR2 (germline): LNHDA, SQIVND (reference sequence). This CDR3 spans 14 amino acids.

The chain joins TRBV29-1 to TRBJ2-1; D is uncertain. Germline lookup yields CDR1 SQVTM and CDR2 ANQGSEA. This CDR3 spans 13 amino acids. DNA for the CDR3: TGCAGTGTAGACATCTCTTCCTACAATGAGCAGTTCTTC. This sequence encodes CSVDISSYNEQFF.

This clone was detected a few times. The chain combines TRBV4-2 with TRBJ1-2, with 7 bases identical to TRBD1. V shed 1 base and J 0 bases; nucleotides not matched to a gene: 2. Germline lookup yields CDR1 LGHNA and CDR2 YNFKEQ. The CDR3 has 15 amino acids. The CDR3 DNA is TGTGCCAGCAGCCAAGTGGGACAGCCTAACTATGGCTACACCTTC. This gives the protein CASSQVGQPNYGYTF.

The chain is built from TRBV5-4 and TRBJ2-3, with a possible D match to TRBD1 (6 bases). Germline loops: CDR1 SGHNT, CDR2 YYREEE (reference sequence). V lost 4 bases, J lost 1 base, and 13 bases lay in between. CDR3 length equals 15 residues. In nucleotides, the CDR3 is TGTGCCAGCAGCGGACAAGGGGGTGGCACAGATACGCAGTATTTT. Amino acid sequence: CASSGQGGGTDTQYF.

The CDR3 reads CSGLNGDYGYTF. The CDR3, as DNA: TGCAGCGGCCTCAACGGTGATTATGGCTACACCTTC. V and J are TRBV29-1 and TRBJ1-2; D remains ambiguous. Germline CDR1 is SQVTM and CDR2 is ANQGSEA. The V end lost 7 bases, the J end lost 5 bases, and 14 bases lay between the germline ends. The CDR3 is 12 residues long.

V is TRBV9 and J is TRBJ2-7; 8 nucleotides align to TRBD2. This CDR3 spans 16 amino acids. Germline V gives CDR1 SGDLS, CDR2 YYNGEE. The ends lost 1 base at V and 0 bases at J; junction bases unmatched: 6. The DNA of the CDR3 is TGTGCCAGCAGCGTATCGACGGGAGGGGGCTCCTACGAGCAGTACTTC. It yields the protein CASSVSTGGGSYEQYF.

The chain recombines TRBV7-2 with TRBJ1-5, with D hard to call. V gave up 1 base and J gave up 5 bases, with 9 bases separating them. Germline V lookup: CDR1 SGHTA, CDR2 FQGNSA. The CDR3 consists of 14 residues. CDR3 sequence reads: CASSLVVGDQPQHF. The CDR3 region has the DNA TGTGCCAGCAGCTTAGTGGTCGGGGATCAGCCCCAGCATTTT. Combining the CDR3 with reference TRBV7-2 and TRBJ1-5 gives the whole variable domain GAGVSQSPSNKVTEKGKDVELRCDPISGHTALYWYRQSLGQGLEFLIYFQGNSAPDKSGLPSDRFSAERTGGSVSTLTIQRTQQEDSAVYLCASSLVVGDQPQHFGDGTRLSIL.

This clone was recorded a few times. The genes are TRBV19 and TRBJ2-1; the D is unclear. This CDR3 contains 12 residues. Germline CDR1 and CDR2: LNHDA and SQIVND (reference sequence). Between the trimmed V and J ends, which lost 2 bases and 7 bases, there was a span of 6 bases. The CDR3 coding sequence is TGTGCCAGTAGTATATCCCTAAATGAGCAGTTCTTC. It is translated as CASSISLNEQFF. The full variable domain, completed using reference TRBV19 and TRBJ2-1, is DGGITQSPKYLFRKEGQNVTLSCEQNLNHDAMYWYRQDPGQGLRLIYYSQIVNDFQKGDIAEGYSVSREKKESFPLTVTSAQKNPTAFYLCASSISLNEQFFGPGTRLTVL.

A note on this clone: Distinct nucleotide sequences in the sample also encode this CDR3. This chain joins TRBV12-5 and TRBJ2-3; 8 nucleotides line up with TRBD1. The germline V gene encodes CDR1 LGHNT and CDR2 FRNRAP. CDR3 length: 15 amino acids. The trim removed 5 bases at V and 1 base at J, leaving 5 bases unmatched. The CDR3 coding sequence is TGTGCTAGTGGTCCCCCGGGACAGGGCACAGATACGCAGTATTTT. Translated, it gives CASGPPGQGTDTQYF.

The rearrangement uses TRBV30 and TRBJ2-1; 9 bases are a match to TRBD1. The germline CDR1 and CDR2 sequences are GTSNPN and SVGIG (reference sequence). Losses at the gene ends were 4 bases for V and 8 bases for J; bases not matched to a gene: 9. This CDR3 spans 14 amino acids. In nucleotides, the CDR3 is TGTGCCTGGATTCCGGGACAGGGTTTCGATGAGCAGTTCTTC. Amino acid sequence: CAWIPGQGFDEQFF.

The chain combines TRBV9 with TRBJ1-3; D unclear. Germline V lookup: CDR1 SGDLS, CDR2 YYNGEE. Between the trimmed V and J ends, which lost 0 bases and 3 bases, there was a span of 10 bases. CDR3 length: 15 amino acids. CDR3 sequence reads: CASSVGRTVGNTIYF. In nucleotides, the CDR3 is TGTGCCAGCAGCGTAGGCAGGACTGTTGGAAACACCATATATTTT.

The chain uses TRBV4-1 and TRBJ1-1; 9 bases align to TRBD1. The CDR3 extends over 14 amino acids. Trimming cost V 6 bases and J 4 bases; bases outside gene matches: 6. Germline-derived CDR1 and CDR2 are MGHRA and YSYEKL. CDR3 protein: CASRTQGASTEAFF. For the CDR3, the DNA is TGCGCCAGCAGAACACAGGGGGCGAGCACTGAAGCTTTCTTT.

Only a few counts were recorded for this clone. V gene TRBV6-6 combines with J gene TRBJ1-2; 9 bases match TRBD1. Trimming removed 7 bases from V and 4 bases from J; junction bases left unmatched: 7. The CDR3 has 14 amino acids. CDR1 and CDR2 (germline): MNHNY, SVGAGI (reference sequence). This CDR3 reads CASKVQGAGYGYTF. The CDR3 DNA follows: TGTGCCAGCAAAGTACAGGGGGCAGGCTATGGCTACACCTTC.